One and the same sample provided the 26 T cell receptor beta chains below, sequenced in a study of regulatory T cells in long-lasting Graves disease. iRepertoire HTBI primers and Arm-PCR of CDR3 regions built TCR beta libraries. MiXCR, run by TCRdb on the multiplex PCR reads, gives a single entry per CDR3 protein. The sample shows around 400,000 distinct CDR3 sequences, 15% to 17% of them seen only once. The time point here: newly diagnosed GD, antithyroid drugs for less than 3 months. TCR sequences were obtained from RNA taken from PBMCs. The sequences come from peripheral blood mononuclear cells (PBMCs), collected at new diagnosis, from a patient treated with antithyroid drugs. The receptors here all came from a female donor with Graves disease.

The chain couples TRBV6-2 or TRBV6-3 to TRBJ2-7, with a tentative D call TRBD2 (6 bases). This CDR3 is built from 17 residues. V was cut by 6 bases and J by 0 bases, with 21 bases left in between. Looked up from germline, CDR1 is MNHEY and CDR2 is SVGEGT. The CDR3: CASSPSGGLACSYEQYF. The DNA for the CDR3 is TGTGCCAGCAGCCCGTCAGGCGGCCTAGCGTGCTCCTACGAGCAGTACTTC.

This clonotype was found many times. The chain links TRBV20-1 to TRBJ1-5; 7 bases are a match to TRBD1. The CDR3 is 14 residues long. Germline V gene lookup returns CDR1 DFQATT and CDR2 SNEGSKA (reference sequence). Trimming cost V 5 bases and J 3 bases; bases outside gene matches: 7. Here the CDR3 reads CSAVGTVPNQPQHF. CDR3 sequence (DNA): TGCAGTGCTGTAGGGACAGTCCCCAATCAGCCCCAGCATTTT.

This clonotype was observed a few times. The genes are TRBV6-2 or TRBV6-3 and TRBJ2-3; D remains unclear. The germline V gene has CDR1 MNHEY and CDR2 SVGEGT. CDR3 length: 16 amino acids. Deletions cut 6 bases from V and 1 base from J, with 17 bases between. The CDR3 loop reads CASRSSFEWGTDTQYF. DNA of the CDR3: TGTGCCAGCAGGAGTTCCTTCGAGTGGGGCACAGATACGCAGTATTTT.

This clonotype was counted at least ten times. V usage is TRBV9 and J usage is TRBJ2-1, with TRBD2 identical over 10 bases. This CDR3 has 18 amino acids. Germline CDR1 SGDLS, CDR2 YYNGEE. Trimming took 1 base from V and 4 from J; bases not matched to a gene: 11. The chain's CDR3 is CASSVYTSGIQGYNEQFF. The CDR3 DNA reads TGTGCCAGCAGCGTATATACTAGCGGGATCCAGGGTTACAATGAGCAGTTCTTC.

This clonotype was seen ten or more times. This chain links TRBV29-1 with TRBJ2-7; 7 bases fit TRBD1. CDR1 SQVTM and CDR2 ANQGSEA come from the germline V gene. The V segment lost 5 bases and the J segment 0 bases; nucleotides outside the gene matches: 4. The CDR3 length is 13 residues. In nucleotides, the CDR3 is TGCAGCGTTAGACAGGGTTCCTCCTACGAGCAGTACTTC. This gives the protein CSVRQGSSYEQYF.

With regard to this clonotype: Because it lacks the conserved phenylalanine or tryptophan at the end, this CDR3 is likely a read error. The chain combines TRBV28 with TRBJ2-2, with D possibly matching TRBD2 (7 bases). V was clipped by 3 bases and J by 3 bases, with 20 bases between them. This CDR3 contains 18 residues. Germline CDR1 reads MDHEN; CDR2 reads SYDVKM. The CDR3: CASSLGGRSKLDTGELFL. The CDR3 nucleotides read TGTGCCAGCAGTTTGGGGGGGCGCAGTAAACTGGACACCGGGGAGCTGTTTCTT.

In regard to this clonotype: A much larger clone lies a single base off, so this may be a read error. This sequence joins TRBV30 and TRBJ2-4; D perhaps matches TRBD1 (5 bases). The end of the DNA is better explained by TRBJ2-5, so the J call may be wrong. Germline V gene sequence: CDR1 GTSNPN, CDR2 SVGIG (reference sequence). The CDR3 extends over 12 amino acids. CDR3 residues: CASRATQGTQYF. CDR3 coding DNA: TGTGCTAGCAGGGCGACTCAAGGGACCCAGTACTTC.

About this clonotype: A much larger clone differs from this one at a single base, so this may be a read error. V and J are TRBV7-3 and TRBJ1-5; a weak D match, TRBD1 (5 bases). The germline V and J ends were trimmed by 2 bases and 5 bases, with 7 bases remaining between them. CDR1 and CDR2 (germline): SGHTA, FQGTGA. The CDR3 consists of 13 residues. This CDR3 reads CASSLETDQPQHF. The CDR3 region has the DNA TGTGCCAGCAGCTTAGAGACAGATCAGCCCCAGCATTTT.

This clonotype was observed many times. The CDR3 DNA reads TGTGCCAGCAGCCGGTATACAGCCTACAATGAGCAGTTCTTC. Translation gives CASSRYTAYNEQFF. J is TRBJ2-1 and V is TRBV3-1, with D unclear. The CDR3 spans 14 residues. The V gene's germline CDR1 is LGHDT and CDR2 YNNKEL (reference sequence). The V and J ends lost 4 bases and 2 bases respectively, with 9 bases between them.

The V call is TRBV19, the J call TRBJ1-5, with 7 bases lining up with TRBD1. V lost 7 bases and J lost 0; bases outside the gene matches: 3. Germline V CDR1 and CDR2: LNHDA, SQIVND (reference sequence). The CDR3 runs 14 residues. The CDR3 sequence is CASTDRVSNQPQHF. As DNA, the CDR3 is TGTGCCAGTACCGACAGGGTTAGCAATCAGCCCCAGCATTTT.

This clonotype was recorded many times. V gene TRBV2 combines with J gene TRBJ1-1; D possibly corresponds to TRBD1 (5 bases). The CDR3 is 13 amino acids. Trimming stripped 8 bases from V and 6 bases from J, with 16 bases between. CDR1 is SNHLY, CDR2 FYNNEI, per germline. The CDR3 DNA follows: TGTGCCAGCTTGGAGTCAGACAGACCTGAAGCTTTCTTT. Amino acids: CASLESDRPEAFF.

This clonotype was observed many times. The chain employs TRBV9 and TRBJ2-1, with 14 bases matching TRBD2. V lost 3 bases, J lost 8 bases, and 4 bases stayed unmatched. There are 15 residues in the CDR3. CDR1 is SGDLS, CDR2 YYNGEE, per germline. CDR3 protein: CASSAGTSGGYEQFF. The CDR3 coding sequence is TGTGCCAGCAGCGCCGGGACTAGCGGGGGCTATGAGCAGTTCTTC.

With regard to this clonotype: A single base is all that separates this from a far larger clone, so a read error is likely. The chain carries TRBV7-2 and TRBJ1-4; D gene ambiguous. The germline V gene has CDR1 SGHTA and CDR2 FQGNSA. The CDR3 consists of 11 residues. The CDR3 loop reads CACSQGEKLFF. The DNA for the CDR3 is TGTGCCTGCAGCCAAGGGGAAAAACTGTTTTTT.

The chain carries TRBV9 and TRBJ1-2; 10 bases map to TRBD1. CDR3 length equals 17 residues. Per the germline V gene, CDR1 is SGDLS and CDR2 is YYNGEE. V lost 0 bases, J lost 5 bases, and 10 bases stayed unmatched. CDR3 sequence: CASSVGFTTGGRYGYTF. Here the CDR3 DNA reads TGTGCCAGCAGCGTAGGTTTTACGACAGGGGGCCGGTATGGCTACACCTTC.

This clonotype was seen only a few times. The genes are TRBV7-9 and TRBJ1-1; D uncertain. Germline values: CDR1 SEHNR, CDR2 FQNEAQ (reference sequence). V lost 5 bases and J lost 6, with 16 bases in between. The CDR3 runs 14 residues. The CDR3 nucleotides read TGTGCCAGCAGCCCCCCTCCTCGGCCCCCTGAAGCTTTCTTT. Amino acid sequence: CASSPPPRPPEAFF.

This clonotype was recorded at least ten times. CDR3 in DNA: TGTGCCAGCACCTCCCTTTGGGACCCAGAGGGGATTGAAGCTTTCTTT. Amino acid sequence: CASTSLWDPEGIEAFF. V is TRBV27 and J is TRBJ1-1; possibly TRBD1 for D (5 bases). CDR1 and CDR2 (germline): MNHEY, SMNVEV (reference sequence). The CDR3 consists of 16 residues. With 7 bases removed from V and 7 bases from J, the gap between germline ends came to 25 bases.

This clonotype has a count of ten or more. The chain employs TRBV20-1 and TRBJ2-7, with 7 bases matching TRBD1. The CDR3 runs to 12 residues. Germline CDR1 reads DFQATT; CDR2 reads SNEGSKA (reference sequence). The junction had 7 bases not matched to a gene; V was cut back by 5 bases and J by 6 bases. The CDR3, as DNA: TGCAGTGCTGACCCAGGGGGAGCCGAGCAGTACTTC. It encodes CSADPGGAEQYF.

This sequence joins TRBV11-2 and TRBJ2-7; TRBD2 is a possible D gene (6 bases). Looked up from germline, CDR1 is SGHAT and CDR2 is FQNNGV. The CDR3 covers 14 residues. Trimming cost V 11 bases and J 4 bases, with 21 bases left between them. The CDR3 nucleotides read TGTGCCTCCGAATGGGCGGCCGGAGGGTACGAGCAGTACTTC. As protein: CASEWAAGGYEQYF.

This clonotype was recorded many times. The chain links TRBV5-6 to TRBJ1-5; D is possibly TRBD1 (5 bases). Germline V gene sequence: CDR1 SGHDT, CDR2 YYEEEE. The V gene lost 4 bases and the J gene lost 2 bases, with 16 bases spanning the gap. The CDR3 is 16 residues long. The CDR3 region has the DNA TGTGCCAGCAGCCGGGTGGGGGTTGTTGGCAATCAGCCCCAGCATTTT. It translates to CASSRVGVVGNQPQHF.

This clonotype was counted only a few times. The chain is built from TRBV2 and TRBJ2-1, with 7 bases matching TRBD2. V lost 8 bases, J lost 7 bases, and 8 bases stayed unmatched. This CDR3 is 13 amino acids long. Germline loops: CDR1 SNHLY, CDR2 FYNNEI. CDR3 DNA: TGTGCCAGCTGGGTGGGAGGGCGAAATGAGCAGTTCTTC. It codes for CASWVGGRNEQFF.

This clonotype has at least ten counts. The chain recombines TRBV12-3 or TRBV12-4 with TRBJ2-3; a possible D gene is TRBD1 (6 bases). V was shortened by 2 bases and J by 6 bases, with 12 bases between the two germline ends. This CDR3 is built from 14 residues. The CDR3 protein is CASSLSITGDTQYF. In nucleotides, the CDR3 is TGTGCCAGCAGTTTATCTATAACAGGGGATACGCAGTATTTT.

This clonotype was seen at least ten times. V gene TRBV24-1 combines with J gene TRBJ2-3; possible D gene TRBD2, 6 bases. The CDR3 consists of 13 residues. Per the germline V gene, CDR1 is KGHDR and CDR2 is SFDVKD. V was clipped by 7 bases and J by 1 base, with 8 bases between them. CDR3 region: CATRGGGTDTQYF. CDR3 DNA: TGTGCCACCAGGGGCGGGGGCACAGATACGCAGTATTTT.

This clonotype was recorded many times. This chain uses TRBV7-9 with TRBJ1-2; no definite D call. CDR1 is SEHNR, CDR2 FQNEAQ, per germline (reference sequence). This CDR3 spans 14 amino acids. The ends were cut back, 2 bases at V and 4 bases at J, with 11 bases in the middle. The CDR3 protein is CASSLTGVTYGYTF. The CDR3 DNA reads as TGTGCCAGCAGCTTAACTGGGGTGACCTATGGCTACACCTTC.

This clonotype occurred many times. For the CDR3, the DNA is TGTGCCAGCAGTGAGCGCGGAGGGGTCACTGAAGCTTTCTTT. Encoded protein: CASSERGGVTEAFF. V usage is TRBV6-1 and J usage is TRBJ1-1; tentative D call: TRBD1 (5 bases). The V end lost 3 bases, the J end lost 4 bases, and 12 bases lay between the germline ends. Germline V gene sequence: CDR1 MNHNS, CDR2 SASEGT. There are 14 residues in the CDR3.

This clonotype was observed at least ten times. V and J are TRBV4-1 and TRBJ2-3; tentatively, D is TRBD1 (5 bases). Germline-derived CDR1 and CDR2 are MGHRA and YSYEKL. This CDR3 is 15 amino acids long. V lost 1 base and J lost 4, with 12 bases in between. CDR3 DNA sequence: TGCGCCAGCAGCCAAGGGGGCCTCGTGGCAGATACGCAGTATTTT. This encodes CASSQGGLVADTQYF.

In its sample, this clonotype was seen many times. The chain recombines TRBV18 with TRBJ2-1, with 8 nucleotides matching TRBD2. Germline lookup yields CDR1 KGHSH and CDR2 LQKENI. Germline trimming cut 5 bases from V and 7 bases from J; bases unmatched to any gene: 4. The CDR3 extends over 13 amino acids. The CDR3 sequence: CASSTGGPNEQFF. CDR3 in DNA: TGTGCCAGCTCAACGGGGGGGCCTAATGAGCAGTTCTTC.